This entry features one T cell receptor beta chain sequence. Its antigen target is currently unknown. Base qualities are not at hand, and no much larger clone is one base apart. The intended sense of this specimen's time point label: pre-sensitization, week 0. The treatment or condition label of this sample denotes: therapeutic diphenylcyclopropenone sensitization with weekly scalp DPC. Blood at each patch-test visit was drawn before the patch test was applied. Eligible patients were aged 18 to 70, diagnosed with alopecia, deemed suitable for DPC therapy, and excluded if pregnant. Unfractionated whole blood was collected in Tempus Blood RNA tubes, and total RNA was extracted from that blood. The cysteine opens and the phenylalanine closes a CDR3 of 15 amino acids. Just CDR3 DNA is preserved here, 45 bases in frame from base 1. The junction shows trimming of 5 bases on V and 5 bases on J, plus 18 bases between the germline ends.

Receptor amplification or capture employed RACE. Sequencing was performed on a NextSeq 500. During library preparation, unique molecular identifiers were attached to individual cDNA molecules so that TCRs could be counted quantitatively and reproducibly. Both TCR alpha and TCR beta chains were sequenced from each blood RNA sample. As for the original processing: The median number of TCRs per sample was 90,000 to 100,000, ranging from roughly 20,000 to 690,600. V, J and CDR3 annotation of the TCR reads was carried out using the Decombinator software suite. To make PS versus PT1 abundance plots, every sample was subsampled to the same number of TCRs (28,000). Expanded TCRs were defined as absent before sensitization and observed at least eight times at the 2-week time point. The public sequencing data were trimmed at Q25 with fastp and processed into clonotypes with MiXCR by TCRdb, which kept only in-frame beta chains. Records with the same CDR3 protein are collapsed into one entry carrying the most frequent genes and DNA. The V and J calls, along with clone size, are taken from TCRdb and not from the paper's own processing. This sample holds about 380,000 distinct CDR3 sequences; 5.1% were observed only once. Roughly 2.6% of the sample belongs to the ten largest clones.

The data belong to a study of human T cells and chemical hapten exposure (dated by TCRdb to 2020 to 2022). In the study overall: For sensitization, 2% DPC in acetone was applied to a roughly 2 cm by roughly 2 cm area of upper inner arm skin. Weekly therapeutic DPC doses were additionally applied to the scalp of patients throughout the approximately 24-week study period. Patch testing was performed on the upper back with Finn chambers containing 0.01% DPC, and the patch tests were scored after 6 days according to International Contact Dermatitis Research Group standards. The mostly female patient cohort included alopecia areata with under or over 50% scalp involvement, alopecia totalis and alopecia universalis. Libraries were pooled for sequencing, and per-sample TCR yields varied mainly because of small differences in library volumes within the pool. The study tracked peripheral blood TCR repertoire changes in vivo during primary and secondary sensitization to the hapten diphenylcyclopropenone (DPC) in alopecia patients. Blood was sampled from patients pre-sensitization (week 0) and at 2, 6 and about 24 weeks after DPC sensitization. Twenty-nine alopecia patients provided blood for TCR sequencing at one to four time points (pre-sensitization, 2, 6 and 24 weeks). The full study reports these points: Compared with pre-sensitization or healthy control sets, expanded TCRs formed significantly more large CDR3 similarity clusters, which is consistent with antigen-driven responses. Because every patient had alopecia, a presumed autoimmune disease, the patients' immune response might differ from that of healthy individuals. Patch test score correlated positively with the number of PT1 expanded TCRs, reaching significance at thresholds 8, 16 and 32 but not at 4. Repeated subsampling changed both the strength of the expansion versus patch-test correlation and the threshold at which the correlation became significant. DPC sensitization did not change how many TCRs were above 1 in 1000 frequency, and no evidence was found of alterations in global repertoire structure.

The rearranged segments are TRBV12-3 or TRBV12-4 and TRBJ2-5; the D gene is perhaps TRBD1, on 5 matching bases. This receptor was obtained from a woman in her fifties or sixties with alopecia areata. Some clones in this sample may be carry-over from other donors' samples. The sample in question was whole blood, obtained in connection with sensitization to the hapten diphenylcyclopropenone (DPC). CDR3 loop: CASSLMEGARETQYF. The nucleotide sequence reads as follows: TGTGCCAGCAGTCTAATGGAAGGGGCCCGGGAGACCCAGTACTTC.